This T cell receptor (beta chain) was retrieved from a study of human T cells and chemical hapten exposure. Study information: Sensitization used 2% DPC on around 2 cm by around 2 cm upper inner arm skin. The study lasted 20 to 30 weeks, and patients were dosed weekly with diphenylcyclopropenone on the scalp throughout.

A word on this clonotype: Antigen unknown.

The sample's time point: pre-sensitization, week 0. As to treatment: therapeutic diphenylcyclopropenone sensitization with weekly scalp DPC. One entry per CDR3 protein results from TCRdb running MiXCR on the RACE reads. This sample yields approximately 180,000 distinct CDR3 sequences, of which nearly 30% are seen a single time; nearly 3% belongs to the top ten. CDR1 SEHNR and CDR2 FQNEAQ come from the germline V gene (reference sequence). Trimming cost V 5 bases and J 4 bases; bases outside gene matches: 7. The CDR3 is 15 residues long. Study-level findings and limits: Expanded TCRs showed more large CDR3 clusters than pre-sensitization or healthy control sets.

The sample here was whole blood, taken in connection with sensitization to the hapten diphenylcyclopropenone (DPC). This chain uses TRBV7-9 with TRBJ1-4; 7 bases agree with TRBD1. This TCR derives from a woman aged 30 to 39 with alopecia areata. Some clones in this sample may be carry-over from other donors' samples. CDR3 nucleotide sequence: TGTGCCAGCAGCGAAGGGACAGTCTATAATGAAAAACTGTTTTTT. Its translation is CASSEGTVYNEKLFF.